The next 27 T cell receptor beta chains were all read from a single sample in a study of T-cell memory formation after mild COVID-19. From the 5' RACE reads, TCRdb called clonotypes with MiXCR, one entry per CDR3 protein. Among over 120,000 distinct CDR3 sequences, about 19% were seen once, and the ten largest hold around 2.4%. The source material was PBMCs or a T cell subset sorted from them (not recorded which). The receptors originated from an adult woman who had mild COVID-19 (a few samples of this study predate the infection). Cell type and time point are not known.

Only a few counts were recorded for this clonotype. V and J are TRBV7-8 and TRBJ1-3, with D perhaps TRBD1 (5 bases). Looked up from germline, CDR1 is SGHVS and CDR2 is FQNEAQ. This CDR3 is 16 amino acids long. Trimming removed 4 bases from V and 1 base from J, with 14 bases in between. The CDR3 DNA is TGTGCCAGCAGCTCCCAGGGAAACCCGTCTGGAAACACCATATATTTT. This gives the protein CASSSQGNPSGNTIYF. Filled out from reference TRBV7-8 and TRBJ1-3, the complete variable domain reads GAGVSQSPRYKVAKRGQDVALRCDPISGHVSLFWYQQALGQGPEFLTYFQNEAQLDKSGLPSDRFFAERPEGSVSTLKIQRTQQEDSAVYLCASSSQGNPSGNTIYFGEGSWLTVV.

V and J are TRBV20-1 and TRBJ2-5; D is possibly TRBD2 (6 bases). Trimming stripped 3 bases from V and 5 bases from J, with 16 bases between. Germline CDR1 reads DFQATT; CDR2 reads SNEGSKA (reference sequence). The CDR3 is 14 residues long. Written as DNA, the CDR3 is TGCAGTGCTAGGGTTCCTGGGACTGCGGAGACCCAGTACTTC. This translates into CSARVPGTAETQYF.

The chain combines TRBV12-3 or TRBV12-4 with TRBJ2-3, with 7 bases lining up with TRBD1. The CDR3 loop spans 14 amino acids. J was trimmed by 4 bases and V by 10 bases; bases with no gene match: 11. DNA of the CDR3: TGTGCCATTTGGGACAGTTATCTTCCAGATACGCAGTATTTT. Translated: CAIWDSYLPDTQYF.

This clonotype turned up a few times. Here the CDR3 reads CASSSGEGGPPDTQYF. The CDR3 region has the DNA TGTGCCAGCAGCTCCGGGGAGGGGGGGCCCCCAGATACGCAGTATTTT. The chain joins TRBV7-2 to TRBJ2-3, with D perhaps TRBD2 (7 bases). Trimming shortened V by 4 bases and J by 4 bases, and 18 bases separated the two germline ends. This CDR3 has 16 amino acids. Germline-derived CDR1 and CDR2 are SGHTA and FQGNSA. Looking up the rest from reference TRBV7-2 and TRBJ2-3 gives the full variable domain: GAGVSQSPSNKVTEKGKDVELRCDPISGHTALYWYRQSLGQGLEFLIYFQGNSAPDKSGLPSDRFSAERTGGSVSTLTIQRTQQEDSAVYLCASSSGEGGPPDTQYFGPGTRLTVL.

The chain couples TRBV9 to TRBJ2-1; TRBD2 aligns across 10 bases. CDR3 length: 14 amino acids. With 3 bases clipped from V and 9 bases from J, the junction kept 6 bases outside the gene matches. CDR1 and CDR2 (germline): SGDLS, YYNGEE. The CDR3 protein is CASSAAGGLSEQFF. CDR3 DNA: TGTGCCAGCAGCGCAGCGGGGGGGCTTAGTGAGCAGTTCTTC.

This rearrangement joins TRBV20-1 to TRBJ2-7, with D perhaps matching TRBD2 (5 bases). Germline CDR1 and CDR2: DFQATT and SNEGSKA (reference sequence). The CDR3 has 14 residues. V was trimmed by 6 bases and J by 2 bases, leaving 17 bases between them. Here the CDR3 DNA reads TGCAGTGCCACGTCGGGGATGCCCCCCTACGAGCAGTACTTC. This gives the protein CSATSGMPPYEQYF.

Ten or more counts support this clonotype. This chain uses TRBV20-1 with TRBJ2-1, with D maybe TRBD2 (5 bases). This CDR3 region has 12 residues. CDR1 is DFQATT and CDR2 is SNEGSKA in the germline V gene (reference sequence). The V end was cut by 4 bases, the J end by 7 bases, with 11 bases between. CDR3 DNA sequence: TGCAGTGCTAACAAAGGGAGAAATGAGCAGTTCTTC. Its translation: CSANKGRNEQFF.

This chain links TRBV15 with TRBJ2-6; weak D call: TRBD2 (7 bases). Trimming cost V 3 bases and J 2 bases, with 14 bases left between them. The CDR3 contains 17 residues. CDR1 is LNHNV and CDR2 is YYDKDF in the germline V gene (reference sequence). CDR3 in DNA: TGTGCCACCAGCAGTCGGTTGGGGGGGCCTGGGGCCAACGTCCTGACTTTC. It translates to CATSSRLGGPGANVLTF. Full variable domain (remainder filled in from reference TRBV15 and TRBJ2-6): DAMVIQNPRYQVTQFGKPVTLSCSQTLNHNVMYWYQQKSSQAPKLLFHYYDKDFNNEADTPDNFQSRRPNTSFCFLDIRSPGLGDTAMYLCATSSRLGGPGANVLTFGAGSRLTVL.

The chain employs TRBV5-1 and TRBJ1-5, with D possibly TRBD1 on 6 matching bases. V lost 1 base and J 9 bases, leaving 14 bases between the germline ends. Germline V gene lookup returns CDR1 SGHRS and CDR2 YFSETQ. This CDR3 is 14 amino acids long. CDR3 sequence: CASSLNGGPGPQHF. CDR3 bases: TGCGCCAGCAGCTTGAATGGGGGGCCGGGGCCCCAGCATTTT.

V usage is TRBV5-1 and J usage is TRBJ2-1, with D tentatively TRBD2 (6 bases). The germline V gene has CDR1 SGHRS and CDR2 YFSETQ. The CDR3 contains 17 residues. The V gene lost 0 bases and the J gene lost 0 bases, with 13 bases spanning the gap. CDR3 sequence reads: CASSLDHWGGSYNEQFF. CDR3 bases: TGCGCCAGCAGCTTGGATCATTGGGGAGGCTCCTACAATGAGCAGTTCTTC. The entire variable domain, with the rest obtained from reference TRBV5-1 and TRBJ2-1, is as follows: KAGVTQTPRYLIKTRGQQVTLSCSPISGHRSVSWYQQTPGQGLQFLFEYFSETQRNKGNFPGRFSGRQFSNSRSEMNVSTLELGDSALYLCASSLDHWGGSYNEQFFGPGTRLTVL.

V is TRBV29-1 and J is TRBJ1-1; D is unresolved. CDR3 length equals 10 residues. The germline V gene encodes CDR1 SQVTM and CDR2 ANQGSEA. Trimming pared 4 bases from V and 6 bases from J, leaving 6 bases between. The CDR3 sequence: CSVARPEAFF. In nucleotides, the CDR3 is TGCAGCGTTGCCCGTCCTGAAGCTTTCTTT.

The CDR3 loop is CASSLSAGNYNEQFF. CDR3 coding DNA: TGTGCCAGCAGTCTCTCAGCGGGGAACTACAATGAGCAGTTCTTC. The rearrangement links TRBV27 to TRBJ2-1, with 7 bases matching TRBD2. CDR1 is MNHEY, CDR2 SMNVEV, per germline (reference sequence). The CDR3 has 15 residues. V gave up 5 bases and J gave up 3 bases; unmatched junction bases: 7.

The CDR3 spells CSARTVSGNTIYF. The CDR3 coding sequence is TGCAGTGCTAGGACGGTCTCTGGAAACACCATATATTTT. The V gene is TRBV20-1, the J gene TRBJ1-3; D unclear. This CDR3 comprises 13 residues. Trimming left V 3 bases short and J 0 bases short, with 6 bases between. Germline V gene sequence: CDR1 DFQATT, CDR2 SNEGSKA (reference sequence).

This clonotype was seen at least ten times. This sequence joins TRBV6-2 or TRBV6-3 and TRBJ2-7, with TRBD2 matching over 10 bases. The CDR3 sequence is 16 residues long. Germline CDR1 and CDR2: MNHEY and SVGEGT. V was pared by 7 bases and J by 7 bases, with 16 bases of the junction left unmatched. The CDR3 protein is CASNILEREGPEEQYF. The DNA for the CDR3 is TGTGCCAGCAACATTCTAGAGCGGGAGGGCCCGGAGGAGCAGTACTTC.

Ten or more counts support this clonotype. Compared with germline, one end of the junction differs, possibly owing to a read error. The chain recombines TRBV7-7 with TRBJ2-5; 14 nucleotides align to TRBD2. CDR3 length: 14 residues. CDR1 SSHAT and CDR2 FNYEAQ come from the germline V gene (reference sequence). The CDR3: CASSSGLAGGTQYF. CDR3 DNA: TGTGCTAGCAGCTCCGGACTAGCGGGAGGGACCCAGTACTTC.

The chain employs TRBV12-3 or TRBV12-4 and TRBJ2-6, with D tentatively TRBD2 (5 bases). Trimming took 10 bases from V and 2 from J, leaving 12 bases between them. The CDR3 extends over 14 amino acids. CDR3 amino acids: CATPFGAGANVLTF. Written as DNA, the CDR3 is TGTGCCACCCCTTTCGGGGCTGGGGCCAACGTCCTGACTTTC.

The chain recombines TRBV5-1 with TRBJ2-7; D ambiguous. Germline V lookup: CDR1 SGHRS, CDR2 YFSETQ. V was pared by 0 bases and J by 0 bases, with 10 bases between. CDR3 length: 15 amino acids. The DNA for the CDR3 is TGCGCCAGCAGCTTGGTCCCGGAAGGCTCCTACGAGCAGTACTTC. Residues: CASSLVPEGSYEQYF. Full variable domain (remainder filled in from reference TRBV5-1 and TRBJ2-7): KAGVTQTPRYLIKTRGQQVTLSCSPISGHRSVSWYQQTPGQGLQFLFEYFSETQRNKGNFPGRFSGRQFSNSRSEMNVSTLELGDSALYLCASSLVPEGSYEQYFGPGTRLTVT.

This clonotype turned up a few times. This sequence joins TRBV4-2 and TRBJ2-3; tentative D call: TRBD2 (6 bases). CDR1 and CDR2 from the germline V gene are LGHNA and YNFKEQ. Trimming took 0 bases from V and 1 from J, leaving 11 bases between them. The CDR3 contains 16 residues. In DNA form, the CDR3 reads TGTGCCAGCAGCCAAGATAGGCCTAGCGGCACAGATACGCAGTATTTT. Translation gives CASSQDRPSGTDTQYF.

This chain joins TRBV2 and TRBJ2-3; TRBD2 matches 7 bases. The germline V gene has CDR1 SNHLY and CDR2 FYNNEI. V shed 8 bases and J 8 bases; nucleotides not matched to a gene: 13. CDR3 size: 14 residues. CDR3 amino acids: CASQTGGRLVTQYF. As DNA, the CDR3 is TGTGCCAGCCAGACGGGGGGAAGGCTTGTTACGCAGTATTTT. The complete variable domain, with remaining parts taken from reference TRBV2 and TRBJ2-3, reads EPEVTQTPSHQVTQMGQEVILRCVPISNHLYFYWYRQILGQKVEFLVSFYNNEISEKSEIFDDQFSVERPDGSNFTLKIRSTKLEDSAMYFCASQTGGRLVTQYFGPGTRLTVL.

This chain joins TRBV29-1 and TRBJ2-5; D remains ambiguous. Germline V gene lookup returns CDR1 SQVTM and CDR2 ANQGSEA. V gave up 4 bases and J gave up 4 bases, with 7 bases separating them. The CDR3 sequence is 11 residues long. The CDR3 loop reads CSVGPGETQYF. The CDR3 DNA reads TGCAGCGTTGGCCCTGGAGAGACCCAGTACTTC.

This clonotype was observed a few times. This rearrangement joins TRBV18 to TRBJ2-5, with D unresolved. CDR3 length: 13 amino acids. Germline CDR1 is KGHSH and CDR2 is LQKENI. The V and J ends lost 2 bases and 2 bases respectively, with 6 bases between them. CDR3 sequence reads: CASSPRKQETQYF. DNA for the CDR3: TGTGCCAGCTCACCAAGGAAGCAAGAGACCCAGTACTTC.

This clonotype showed up just a few times. J is TRBJ1-1 and V is TRBV9, with 7 bases lining up with TRBD1. V was pared by 4 bases and J by 2 bases, with 5 bases of the junction left unmatched. The germline gives CDR1 SGDLS, CDR2 YYNGEE. This CDR3 is built from 14 residues. The CDR3 sequence: CASSPGQRNTEAFF. In DNA form, the CDR3 reads TGTGCCAGCAGCCCGGGACAGCGAAACACTGAAGCTTTCTTT.

This sequence joins TRBV12-3 or TRBV12-4 and TRBJ1-1, with D perhaps TRBD1 (5 bases). This CDR3 region has 12 residues. The germline V and J ends were trimmed by 2 bases and 9 bases, with 10 bases remaining between them. CDR3 DNA sequence: TGTGCCAGCAGTTTACAGGGCAAACAAGCTTTCTTT. It translates to CASSLQGKQAFF.

This clonotype was found a few times. This chain uses TRBV6-5 with TRBJ2-2, with D perhaps assigned TRBD1 or TRBD2 (5 bases each). Germline V gene lookup returns CDR1 MNHEY and CDR2 SVGAGI. V was clipped by 0 bases and J by 6 bases, with 11 bases between them. The length of the CDR3 is 15 residues. The CDR3 protein is CASSYSVWGSGELFF. The CDR3 DNA sequence: TGTGCCAGCAGTTACTCGGTGTGGGGGTCCGGGGAGCTGTTTTTT.

This clonotype was detected only a few times. The CDR3 DNA reads TGTGCCACCAACGTACAGGGGGAGGGCACCGGGGAGCTGTTTTTT. Protein product: CATNVQGEGTGELFF. The chain uses TRBV24-1 and TRBJ2-2; a possible D gene is TRBD1 (8 bases). CDR3 size: 15 residues. The germline V gene encodes CDR1 KGHDR and CDR2 SFDVKD. V lost 8 bases to trimming and J lost 4 bases, with 16 bases between them.

This clonotype appeared a few times. The rearrangement joins TRBV12-3 or TRBV12-4 to TRBJ2-3; unclear D gene. The CDR3 length is 13 residues. Trimming shortened V by 5 bases and J by 6 bases, and 12 bases separated the two germline ends. CDR3 DNA sequence: TGTGCCAGCAGTCTCCACGGTATGGATACGCAGTATTTT. Residues: CASSLHGMDTQYF.

This clonotype was counted only a few times. This chain connects TRBV6-6 to TRBJ2-5; 9 bases agree with TRBD2. J was trimmed by 4 bases and V by 6 bases; bases with no gene match: 9. The CDR3 extends over 15 amino acids. Germline loops: CDR1 MNHNY, CDR2 SVGAGI (reference sequence). This CDR3 is CASSQTGTSRETQYF. The CDR3, as DNA: TGTGCCAGCAGCCAGACCGGGACTAGCAGAGAGACCCAGTACTTC.